Each of the 17 T cell receptor beta chains below was sequenced from the same sample in a study of cytomegalovirus exposure and HLA in healthy donors. Vbeta (60) and Jbeta (13) primers were used in the PCR. Generated by immunoSEQ multiplex PCR, the TCRdb table keeps only in-frame clones and is missing some. This table has fewer than 250,000 clones, roughly 77% appearing once. Sample: PBMCs. The source of these receptors is a woman between 45 and 65 years old in good health and CMV-seronegative.

With respect to this clone: The same CDR3 arises from other DNA sequences in this sample as well. The CDR3 DNA follows: TGTGCCAGCTCACCACAAGGAGTGAACACTGAAGCTTTCTTT. Residues: CASSPQGVNTEAFF. The J gene is TRBJ1-1, the V gene TRBV18, with D unresolved. Germline V gene data show CDR1 as KGHSH and CDR2 as LQKENI. Trimming shortened V by 1 base and J by 0 bases, and 6 bases separated the two germline ends. This CDR3 has 14 amino acids.

The rearrangement uses TRBV11-2 and TRBJ1-1, with D perhaps matching TRBD1 (5 bases). V was pared by 1 base and J by 3 bases, with 18 bases between. Germline V gene data show CDR1 as SGHAT and CDR2 as FQNNGV. This CDR3 comprises 17 residues. CDR3 residues: CASSLVLGRGDDTEAFF. The CDR3 region has the DNA TGTGCCAGCAGCTTAGTCTTGGGGCGAGGAGATGACACTGAAGCTTTCTTT.

The CDR3 DNA sequence: TGTGCCAGCAGTAGCCCGTTAGCGGGAGCGCCCTACGAGCAGTACTTC. It is translated as CASSSPLAGAPYEQYF. The V and J genes are TRBV28 and TRBJ2-7; the match to TRBD2 covers 9 bases. The germline V gene encodes CDR1 MDHEN and CDR2 SYDVKM. V was pared by 5 bases and J by 2 bases, with 10 bases of the junction left unmatched. The CDR3 runs to 16 residues.

The chain couples TRBV4-1 to TRBJ2-7; 8 bases match TRBD2. CDR3 length equals 13 residues. Unmatched junction bases numbered 6, after V lost 4 bases and J lost 7 bases. Germline loops: CDR1 MGHRA, CDR2 YSYEKL. The CDR3 loop reads CASSLGLVREQYF. The DNA for the CDR3 is TGCGCCAGCAGCCTGGGACTAGTGAGGGAGCAGTACTTC.

This chain links TRBV18 with TRBJ2-2; maybe TRBD1 (6 bases). V was pared by 0 bases and J by 2 bases, with 7 bases between. The CDR3 contains 15 residues. Germline values: CDR1 KGHSH, CDR2 LQKENI. CDR3: CASSPPGTNTGELFF. In DNA form, the CDR3 reads TGTGCCAGCTCACCACCAGGGACAAACACCGGGGAGCTGTTTTTT. Full variable domain (remainder filled in from reference TRBV18 and TRBJ2-2): NAGVMQNPRHLVRRRGQEARLRCSPMKGHSHVYWYRQLPEEGLKFMVYLQKENIIDESGMPKERFSAEFPKEGPSILRIQQVVRGDSAAYFCASSPPGTNTGELFFGEGSRLTVL.

This chain connects TRBV7-2 to TRBJ1-2, with D possibly matching TRBD1 (6 bases). Per the germline V gene, CDR1 is SGHTA and CDR2 is FQGNSA. Trimming removed 5 bases from V and 4 bases from J, with 20 bases in between. This CDR3 is built from 16 residues. The CDR3 DNA reads as TGTGCCAGCAGCCCTAGGCCAGGGGTTTATGTCTATGGCTACACCTTC. It encodes CASSPRPGVYVYGYTF.

The chain joins TRBV11-2 to TRBJ2-3; possibly TRBD1 for D (5 bases). This CDR3 contains 16 residues. Trimming took off 4 bases at V and 3 bases at J, with 17 bases between the two ends. Germline V gene sequence: CDR1 SGHAT, CDR2 FQNNGV. CDR3 sequence: CASSYTTAGSTDTQYF. The CDR3 region has the DNA TGTGCCAGCAGCTACACGACAGCAGGCAGTACAGATACGCAGTATTTT.

This chain uses TRBV4-3 with TRBJ1-2; no definite D call. The length of the CDR3 is 17 residues. Germline values: CDR1 LGHNA, CDR2 YSLEER. V lost 0 bases and J 4 bases, leaving 18 bases between the germline ends. The CDR3 reads CASSQDLRSGSAYGYTF. For the CDR3, the DNA is TGCGCCAGCAGCCAAGATCTGAGGTCGGGGTCCGCCTATGGCTACACCTTC.

The chain is built from TRBV28 and TRBJ1-1; 9 bases line up with TRBD1. The V segment lost 6 bases and the J segment 5 bases; nucleotides outside the gene matches: 10. The CDR3 totals 15 residues. CDR1 MDHEN and CDR2 SYDVKM come from the germline V gene. CDR3 protein: CASRKATGGGTEAFF. The CDR3 nucleotides are TGTGCCAGCAGGAAAGCTACAGGGGGCGGGACTGAAGCTTTCTTT.

The chain uses TRBV9 and TRBJ2-4, with 15 positions matching TRBD2. The CDR3 totals 17 residues. The germline CDR1 and CDR2 sequences are SGDLS and YYNGEE. V trimming: 2 bases; J trimming: 3 bases; junction bases outside the gene matches: 3. For the CDR3, the DNA is TGTGCCAGCAGCGTGGGACTAGCGGGAGGAGGCAAAAACATTCAGTACTTC. Translation: CASSVGLAGGGKNIQYF. Drawing the rest from reference TRBV9 and TRBJ2-4, the complete variable domain is DSGVTQTPKHLITATGQRVTLRCSPRSGDLSVYWYQQSLDQGLQFLIQYYNGEERAKGNILERFSAQQFPDLHSELNLSSLELGDSALYFCASSVGLAGGGKNIQYFGAGTRLSVL.

V gene TRBV4-1 combines with J gene TRBJ2-5; TRBD2 aligns across 7 bases. With V trimmed by 4 bases and J by 0 bases, 8 bases remained unmatched. The CDR3 length is 16 residues. Germline lookup yields CDR1 MGHRA and CDR2 YSYEKL. CDR3 sequence: CASSPPGGPNQETQYF. The CDR3 DNA is TGCGCCAGCAGCCCCCCGGGGGGACCGAACCAAGAGACCCAGTACTTC.

The chain links TRBV7-3 to TRBJ2-1; 10 positions agree with TRBD2. Per the germline V gene, CDR1 is SGHTA and CDR2 is FQGTGA. V was pared by 4 bases and J by 4 bases, with 4 bases of the junction left unmatched. This CDR3 region has 15 residues. The CDR3: CASSSAGGIYNEQFF. Written as DNA, the CDR3 is TGTGCCAGCAGCTCAGCGGGGGGGATATACAATGAGCAGTTCTTC.

This chain links TRBV7-9 with TRBJ2-3, with D possibly TRBD2 on 6 matching bases. V was clipped by 2 bases and J by 2 bases, with 14 bases between them. This CDR3 is built from 16 residues. Germline CDR1 and CDR2: SEHNR and FQNEAQ (reference sequence). The CDR3 sequence: CASSLHGTSFTDTQYF. In nucleotides, the CDR3 is TGTGCCAGCAGCTTACACGGGACTTCATTCACAGATACGCAGTATTTT.

The chain employs TRBV6-5 and TRBJ1-1; D is unresolved. In germline, CDR1 is MNHEY, CDR2 SVGAGI. V was cut by 0 bases and J by 4 bases, with 12 bases left in between. The CDR3 consists of 15 residues. CDR3 sequence: CASSYSASGSTEAFF. In DNA, the CDR3 is TGTGCCAGCAGTTACTCAGCTTCAGGTAGCACTGAAGCTTTCTTT.

The J gene is TRBJ2-7, the V gene TRBV10-2; 8 nucleotides line up with TRBD1. The CDR3 consists of 14 residues. The junction had 15 bases not matched to a gene; V was cut back by 10 bases and J by 7 bases. Per germline, CDR1 WSHSY and CDR2 SAAADI. The CDR3 here is CATSPQGALGEQYF. The CDR3 region has the DNA TGCGCCACCAGCCCCCAGGGGGCCTTGGGGGAGCAGTACTTC.

This clone was detected only a few times. The V and J genes are TRBV4-3 and TRBJ1-4; 9 positions match TRBD1. With 1 base clipped from V and 4 bases from J, the junction kept 1 base outside the gene matches. The germline CDR1 and CDR2 sequences are LGHNA and YSLEER. The CDR3 is 15 amino acids. This CDR3 reads CASSQGTGDNEKLFF. The CDR3 DNA reads as TGCGCCAGCAGCCAAGGGACAGGGGATAATGAAAAACTGTTTTTT.

There are a few counts of this clone. This rearrangement joins TRBV9 to TRBJ2-3, with D perhaps matching TRBD1 (5 bases). Germline V gene data show CDR1 as SGDLS and CDR2 as YYNGEE. Trimming removed 4 bases from V and 2 bases from J, with 14 bases in between. The CDR3 runs 15 residues. The CDR3 sequence is CASSLWGWDTDTQYF. In DNA form, the CDR3 reads TGTGCCAGCAGCCTATGGGGCTGGGACACAGATACGCAGTATTTT.